These 24 T cell receptor beta chains were all obtained from the same sample, sequenced in a study of early T cells in non-severe SARS-CoV-2 infection. From the 5' RACE reads, TCRdb called clonotypes with MiXCR, one entry per CDR3 protein. The sample shows fewer than 75,000 distinct CDR3 sequences, around 20% of them seen only once. Here the sequenced sample was whole blood, taken at baseline. These receptors were taken from an adult who was a healthcare worker with PCR-confirmed SARS-CoV-2 infection or an uninfected control (not recorded which).

The chain uses TRBV5-4 and TRBJ2-1; 8 bases fit TRBD2. Germline CDR1 reads SGHNT; CDR2 reads YYREEE (reference sequence). The V segment lost 4 bases and the J segment 9 bases; nucleotides outside the gene matches: 6. This CDR3 has 13 amino acids. CDR3 coding DNA: TGTGCCAGCAGCCCGGGACTAGATGTTGAGCAGTTCTTC. Amino acid sequence: CASSPGLDVEQFF.

This clonotype was found many times. The chain couples TRBV20-1 to TRBJ1-3; D is unclear. Trimming took off 1 base at V and 1 base at J, with 11 bases between the two ends. This CDR3 is built from 15 residues. CDR1 and CDR2 from the germline V gene are DFQATT and SNEGSKA (reference sequence). The CDR3 protein is CSARVPAPSGNTIYF. Written as DNA, the CDR3 is TGCAGTGCTAGAGTGCCAGCCCCGTCTGGAAACACCATATATTTT.

This chain connects TRBV7-2 to TRBJ1-2, with D unclear. This CDR3 contains 15 residues. CDR1 and CDR2 (germline): SGHTA, FQGNSA. V gave up 4 bases and J gave up 0 bases, with 12 bases separating them. CDR3 loop: CASSSFRTANYGYTF. Written as DNA, the CDR3 is TGTGCCAGCAGCTCCTTCCGGACGGCTAACTATGGCTACACCTTC.

J is TRBJ1-1 and V is TRBV4-1; 9 nucleotides line up with TRBD1. Trimming removed 3 bases from V and 7 bases from J; junction bases left unmatched: 12. In germline, CDR1 is MGHRA, CDR2 YSYEKL. CDR3 length: 16 residues. In DNA, the CDR3 is TGCGCCAGCAGCCAGGATGACCGGACAGGGGCGAGTGAAGCTTTCTTT. This gives the protein CASSQDDRTGASEAFF.

This chain's CDR3 is CASGPGQAYYSPLHF. The CDR3 DNA is TGTGCTAGTGGCCCTGGACAGGCTTATTATTCACCCCTCCACTTT. The chain uses TRBV12-5 and TRBJ1-6; 7 positions agree with TRBD1. In germline, CDR1 is LGHNT, CDR2 FRNRAP. V gave up 6 bases and J gave up 8 bases; unmatched junction bases: 10. The CDR3 sequence is 15 residues long.

There are a few counts of this clonotype. The chain couples TRBV20-1 to TRBJ2-7, with a possible D match to TRBD1 (5 bases). Trimming cost V 2 bases and J 2 bases, with 16 bases left between them. Germline CDR1 is DFQATT and CDR2 is SNEGSKA (reference sequence). This CDR3 spans 15 amino acids. The CDR3 sequence is CSARQFRASAYEQYF. The DNA for the CDR3 is TGCAGTGCTAGACAATTCAGGGCCTCAGCCTACGAGCAGTACTTC.

The genes are TRBV20-1 and TRBJ2-1; TRBD2 agrees at 10 bases. J lost 4 bases, V lost 0 bases, and 6 bases had no gene match. The CDR3 runs to 16 residues. The germline CDR1 and CDR2 sequences are DFQATT and SNEGSKA (reference sequence). DNA of the CDR3: TGCAGTGCTAGAGAACCGGGACTAGCGCCTTACAATGAGCAGTTCTTC. Encoded protein: CSAREPGLAPYNEQFF.

This clonotype was detected a few times. The chain carries TRBV7-9 and TRBJ2-1; 7 bases map to TRBD1. Germline CDR1 and CDR2: SEHNR and FQNEAQ (reference sequence). The CDR3 consists of 15 residues. Trimming removed 11 bases from V and 5 bases from J; junction bases left unmatched: 15. CDR3 DNA: TGTGCCCACGTTAAGGGGGCCCAGGTCCACAATGAGCAGTTCTTC. Protein: CAHVKGAQVHNEQFF.

The chain recombines TRBV10-3 with TRBJ1-6; weak D call: TRBD1 (5 bases). The germline V and J ends were trimmed by 2 bases and 7 bases, with 9 bases remaining between them. Germline lookup yields CDR1 ENHRY and CDR2 SYGVKD. The CDR3 length is 14 residues. The CDR3 coding sequence is TGTGCCATCAGTGAGACAGGTTTGAATTCACCCCTCCACTTT. Translation: CAISETGLNSPLHF.

The chain joins TRBV5-6 to TRBJ1-2, with 7 bases lining up with TRBD1. CDR1 and CDR2 from the germline V gene are SGHDT and YYEEEE. The junction had 8 bases not matched to a gene; V was cut back by 3 bases and J by 3 bases. The CDR3 has 15 residues. The CDR3 DNA follows: TGTGCCAGCAGCTCTACAGGGGCCACCTACTATGGCTACACCTTC. Translating gives CASSSTGATYYGYTF.

This chain links TRBV7-2 with TRBJ1-2; D uncertain. V dropped 1 base and J dropped 6 bases, with 9 bases sitting between them. CDR3 length equals 13 residues. Germline V lookup: CDR1 SGHTA, CDR2 FQGNSA. The CDR3 nucleotides are TGTGCCAGCAGCTTAGTAGGGTTCAATGGCTACACCTTC. Residues: CASSLVGFNGYTF.

The CDR3 reads CASSVGMSPLHF. The CDR3 coding sequence is TGTGCCAGCAGTGTTGGAATGTCACCCCTCCACTTT. The chain links TRBV2 to TRBJ1-6; no clear D. The ends were cut back, 4 bases at V and 10 bases at J, with 8 bases in the middle. The CDR3 loop spans 12 amino acids. The germline CDR1 and CDR2 sequences are SNHLY and FYNNEI.

The sample holds many counts of this clonotype. The chain carries TRBV13 and TRBJ1-1, with D tentatively TRBD1 (6 bases). The V and J ends lost 3 bases and 3 bases respectively, with 8 bases between them. The CDR3 extends over 13 amino acids. CDR1 PRHDT and CDR2 FYEKMQ come from the germline V gene (reference sequence). The CDR3 reads CASSLAGDTEAFF. The CDR3, as DNA: TGTGCCAGCAGCTTGGCAGGGGACACTGAAGCTTTCTTT.

Only a few counts were recorded for this clonotype. This rearrangement joins TRBV6-2 or TRBV6-3 to TRBJ2-1; D is unclear. V lost 2 bases and J 9 bases, leaving 5 bases between the germline ends. CDR1 is MNHEY and CDR2 is SVGEGT in the germline V gene. This CDR3 is built from 11 residues. In DNA, the CDR3 is TGTGCCAGCAGTTACGTCGGTGAGCAGTTCTTC. This gives the protein CASSYVGEQFF.

V is TRBV4-1 and J is TRBJ1-1; a weak D match, TRBD1 (6 bases). CDR1 is MGHRA and CDR2 is YSYEKL in the germline V gene. The V end lost 3 bases, the J end lost 1 base, and 15 bases lay between the germline ends. There are 16 residues in the CDR3. The DNA of the CDR3 is TGCGCCAGCAGCCAGTCACAGGGTTTACAGAACACTGAAGCTTTCTTT. It specifies CASSQSQGLQNTEAFF.

In its sample, this clonotype was seen a few times. V and J are TRBV7-9 and TRBJ2-1; 7 bases match TRBD2. This CDR3 contains 17 residues. The V gene's germline CDR1 is SEHNR and CDR2 FQNEAQ (reference sequence). V dropped 5 bases and J dropped 4; count of bases not matched to a gene: 14. CDR3 amino acids: CASSPPPGTTGYNEQFF. In DNA, the CDR3 is TGTGCCAGCAGCCCCCCGCCGGGGACTACCGGGTACAATGAGCAGTTCTTC.

This clonotype was observed a few times. This chain connects TRBV20-1 to TRBJ2-7, with TRBD2 as a possible D gene (6 bases). V dropped 0 bases and J dropped 0 bases, with 12 bases sitting between them. The germline CDR1 and CDR2 sequences are DFQATT and SNEGSKA (reference sequence). The CDR3 is 15 residues long. This CDR3 is CSARDSVGGSYEQYF. The CDR3 coding sequence is TGCAGTGCTAGAGATAGCGTCGGGGGCTCCTACGAGCAGTACTTC.

The table lists this clonotype with a few counts. J is TRBJ2-1 and V is TRBV7-9; the D gene is possibly TRBD2 (6 bases). The ends were cut back, 3 bases at V and 2 bases at J, with 14 bases in the middle. Germline CDR1 and CDR2: SEHNR and FQNEAQ (reference sequence). The CDR3 runs 16 residues. Here the CDR3 reads CASSFWRGRPYNEQFF. The DNA for the CDR3 is TGTGCCAGCAGCTTTTGGCGGGGCCGCCCCTACAATGAGCAGTTCTTC.

The sample holds a few counts of this clonotype. The chain joins TRBV5-5 to TRBJ2-5; TRBD2 aligns across 9 bases. The CDR3 is 15 amino acids. Germline V gives CDR1 SGHKS, CDR2 YYEKEE (reference sequence). The V segment lost 0 bases and the J segment 5 bases; nucleotides outside the gene matches: 5. CDR3 sequence: CASSLAGTSWETQYF. CDR3 sequence (DNA): TGTGCCAGCAGCTTGGCCGGGACTAGCTGGGAGACCCAGTACTTC.

The chain carries TRBV6-2 or TRBV6-3 and TRBJ1-4; D might be TRBD1 (5 bases). Per the germline V gene, CDR1 is MNHEY and CDR2 is SVGEGT. This CDR3 is 13 amino acids long. With 0 bases removed from V and 11 bases from J, the gap between germline ends came to 10 bases. The chain's CDR3 is CASSYSGLDKLFF. The CDR3 coding sequence is TGTGCCAGCAGTTACTCGGGACTGGATAAACTGTTTTTT.

J is TRBJ2-1 and V is TRBV27; TRBD2 is a possible D gene (6 bases). The CDR3 consists of 14 residues. V was shortened by 7 bases and J by 5 bases, with 15 bases between the two germline ends. Germline lookup yields CDR1 MNHEY and CDR2 SMNVEV (reference sequence). The CDR3 DNA is TGTGCCAGCAAGGGAGGACCCTTACACAATGAGCAGTTCTTC. As protein: CASKGGPLHNEQFF.

This clonotype was detected a few times. This chain links TRBV12-3 or TRBV12-4 with TRBJ1-1; D is unresolved. This CDR3 has 13 residues. V dropped 7 bases and J dropped 1 base, with 10 bases sitting between them. The CDR3 loop reads CASTRRGNTEAFF. CDR3 nucleotide sequence: TGTGCCAGCACCCGAAGAGGGAACACTGAAGCTTTCTTT.

This clonotype was picked up many times. The chain carries TRBV29-1 and TRBJ2-2; 7 bases align to TRBD1. The germline V gene has CDR1 SQVTM and CDR2 ANQGSEA. The CDR3 totals 15 residues. J gave up 0 bases and V 6 bases, and 7 bases lay outside the gene matches. CDR3 DNA: TGCAGCGTCGCCGCCGGGACAGCGAACACCGGGGAGCTGTTTTTT. This sequence encodes CSVAAGTANTGELFF.

This clonotype has only a few counts. V and J are TRBV10-2 and TRBJ2-7; 7 bases map to TRBD1. This CDR3 has 14 amino acids. Looked up from germline, CDR1 is WSHSY and CDR2 is SAAADI. After removal of 8 bases from V and 1 base from J, the junction contained 8 bases not matched to a gene. CDR3 DNA: TGCGCCAGCGGACCGACAGGGTTTTCCTACGAGCAGTACTTC. Amino acid sequence: CASGPTGFSYEQYF.